This T cell receptor (beta chain) was captured by sequencing in a study of cytomegalovirus exposure and HLA in healthy donors. On the study more broadly: Assignment to the Caucasian-associated ancestry cluster applied to approximately 80% of the approximately 400 genotyped donors.

Notes on the study in general: TCR beta chain V- and J-gene trimming was linked, in a later analysis, to a missense variant in DCLRE1C. In an earlier analysis, most TCR beta V segments were productive about 87% or about 30% of the time. Confirmation was obtained in vitro that a few CMV-associated chains are specific for CMV antigens.

About this clone: Its specificity is unknown.

The PCR employed 60 Vbeta primers together with 13 Jbeta primers. TCRdb's table, derived via immunoSEQ multiplex PCR, lists solely in-frame clones and lacks some. The sample holds approximately 220,000 clones, nearly 80% seen once. This TCR came from a man between 18 and 35 years old in good health and CMV-seronegative. Sequenced input: PBMCs.

For the CDR3, the DNA is TGTGCCAGCAGTTATTGGCAGGGGGACGGTCAGCCCCAGCATTTT. It yields the protein CASSYWQGDGQPQHF. This chain links TRBV6-6 with TRBJ1-5; 7 nucleotides agree with TRBD1. Per the germline V gene, CDR1 is MNHNY and CDR2 is SVGAGI (reference sequence). Trimming took 3 bases from V and 6 from J; bases not matched to a gene: 8. This CDR3 spans 15 amino acids.